The rows below give T cell receptor beta chains drawn from one sample of a study of shared clonotypes between healthy human individuals. Clones were read by immunoSEQ multiplex PCR, and TCRdb kept only the in-frame ones, dropping some. The repertoire holds around 1 million clones, 60% to 85% seen once, with roughly 1.5% in the top ten. The sample taken for sequencing was memory CD4+ T cells sorted from blood. Source of these receptors: a man between 18 and 29 years old in good health. The CDR3 runs from the conserved cysteine through the conserved F or W. The D gene is left open where the match is weak.

D gene | J gene | V gene | CDR3 protein | CDR3 DNA
TRBD1 | TRBJ2-7 | TRBV10-3 | CAIRGQGTYEQYF | TGTGCCATCAGGGGACAGGGAACCTACGAGCAGTACTTC
. | TRBJ1-5 | TRBV6-1 | CASSAGSNQPQHF | TGTGCCAGCAGTGCAGGGTCGAATCAGCCCCAGCATTTT
TRBD2 | TRBJ2-3 | TRBV7-8 | CASSPGGPAGSTDTQYF | TGTGCCAGCAGCCCAGGTGGCCCAGCGGGGAGCACAGATACGCAGTATTTT
. | TRBJ2-3 | TRBV2 | CASSARGPPPDTQYF | TGTGCCAGCAGCGCGCGGGGGCCGCCGCCGGATACGCAGTATTTT
. | TRBJ1-6 | TRBV7-2 | CASSWRHSYNSPLHF | TGTGCCAGCAGCTGGCGACACAGCTATAATTCACCCCTCCACTTT
. | TRBJ1-4 | TRBV7-8 | CASSLASQGEKLFF | TGTGCCAGCAGCTTAGCATCACAAGGTGAAAAACTGTTTTTT
. | TRBJ2-1 | TRBV7-3 | CASSLSPGSSYNEQFF | TGTGCCAGCAGCTTAAGTCCCGGGAGCTCCTACAATGAGCAGTTCTTC
. | TRBJ2-7 | TRBV6-6 | CASSYQGGGSYEQYF | TGTGCCAGCAGTTACCAGGGGGGAGGGTCCTACGAGCAGTACTTC
. | TRBJ2-1 | TRBV2 | CASSDKIGLAGLRAYNEQFF | TGTGCCAGCAGTGATAAGATCGGGCTAGCCGGGCTCAGGGCTTACAATGAGCAGTTCTTC
. | TRBJ2-3 | TRBV20-1 | CSASPDTQYF | TGCAGTGCCAGTCCCGATACGCAGTATTTT
. | TRBJ2-7 | TRBV7-2 | CASSPAVNRYEQYF | TGTGCCAGCAGCCCCGCCGTGAATAGGTACGAGCAGTACTTC
TRBD2 | TRBJ2-3 | TRBV6-6 | CATSSGKGTDTQYF | TGTGCCACCTCAAGCGGGAAAGGCACAGATACGCAGTATTTT
. | TRBJ1-1 | TRBV7-2 | CASKLQGNTEAFF | TGTGCCAGCAAACTGCAGGGGAACACTGAAGCTTTCTTT
. | TRBJ2-5 | TRBV5-1 | CASSLDTSSETQYF | TGCGCCAGCAGCTTGGACACGTCGTCAGAGACCCAGTACTTC
. | TRBJ1-1 | TRBV29-1 | CSVSDWGTEAFF | TGCAGCGTTTCCGACTGGGGGACTGAAGCTTTCTTT
. | TRBJ1-1 | TRBV7-2 | CASSLEVRAFF | TGTGCCAGCAGCTTAGAGGTTAGAGCTTTCTTT
TRBD2 | TRBJ2-3 | TRBV6-4 | CASSVVAGGTDTQYF | TGTGCCAGCAGTGTGGTAGCGGGGGGGACAGATACGCAGTATTTT
. | TRBJ2-3 | TRBV4-1 | CASSQEFGSPGTDTQYF | TGCGCCAGCAGCCAAGAGTTCGGTAGTCCGGGCACGGATACGCAGTATTTT
TRBD2 | TRBJ2-7 | TRBV6-6 | CASRQGSGPYEQYF | TGTGCCAGCAGGCAGGGTAGCGGGCCTTACGAGCAGTACTTC
. | TRBJ2-5 | TRBV18 | CASSQVGGETQYF | TGTGCCAGCTCACAGGTGGGCGGAGAGACCCAGTACTTC